This TCR beta chain derives from a study of blood T cell repertoires in COVID-19. Here immunoSEQ multiplex PCR was the method, and the copy in TCRdb shows in-frame clones only, minus some. Of around 150,000 clones in the sample, around 80% are singletons; the top ten hold about 5.8%. Trimming pared 4 bases from V and 3 bases from J, leaving 10 bases between. CDR3 length equals 14 residues. The J gene is TRBJ2-1, the V gene TRBV23-1, with D possibly matching TRBD2 (5 bases). TRBV23-1 is designated an ORF whose function remains uncertain. The clonotype was recovered from a human donor in a cohort sampled during active COVID-19. Sequencing was done on a sample of peripheral blood. CDR3: CASSRRQIYNEQFF. CDR3 nucleotide sequence: TGCGCCAGCAGTCGGAGGCAGATCTACAATGAGCAGTTCTTC.